These 18 T cell receptor beta chains were sequenced from one sample in a study of identical twins. From the 5' RACE reads, TCRdb called clonotypes with MiXCR, one entry per CDR3 protein. The table shows 1.5 million to 2 million distinct CDR3 sequences, with about 32% occurring only once. Sequenced: cord blood. These receptors were taken from a newborn girl in good health.

This clonotype came up a few times. The chain combines TRBV20-1 with TRBJ2-3, with TRBD2 identical over 13 bases. The CDR3 has 15 amino acids. After removal of 5 bases from V and 5 bases from J, the junction contained 7 bases not matched to a gene. Germline V gene sequence: CDR1 DFQATT, CDR2 SNEGSKA (reference sequence). In nucleotides, the CDR3 is TGCAGTGCTTTCTCCGGGACTAGCGGGGTAGATACGCAGTATTTT. This translates into CSAFSGTSGVDTQYF.

To note about this clonotype: At one of its ends the junction is not consistent with the germline gene, which may arise from a read error. V gene TRBV9 combines with J gene TRBJ2-3; TRBD1 aligns across 7 bases. The CDR3 extends over 15 amino acids. CDR1 and CDR2 (germline): SGDLS, YYNGEE. In nucleotides, the CDR3 is TGTGCCAGCACGGGACAGCCAGCTAGCACAGATGCGCAGTATTTT. Translation gives CASTGQPASTDAQYF. Full variable domain (remainder filled in from reference TRBV9 and TRBJ2-3): DSGVTQTPKHLITATGQRVTLRCSPRSGDLSVYWYQQSLDQGLQFLIQYYNGEERAKGNILERFSAQQFPDLHSELNLSSLELGDSALYFCASTGQPASTDAQYFGPGTRLTVL.

This clonotype was seen a handful of times. CDR3 protein: CASRLRAGPNYGYTF. The CDR3 bases are TGTGCCAGCAGGCTCAGGGCGGGGCCCAACTATGGCTACACCTTC. The rearrangement links TRBV3-1 to TRBJ1-2; possible D gene TRBD1, 5 bases. Deletions cut 6 bases from V and 2 bases from J, with 16 bases between. The V gene's germline CDR1 is LGHDT and CDR2 YNNKEL (reference sequence). This CDR3 is 15 amino acids long.

The chain joins TRBV4-2 to TRBJ2-1; no clear D. The DNA end lines up better with TRBJ2-7; the J call may be wrong. Germline CDR1 LGHNA, CDR2 YNFKEQ. The CDR3 consists of 17 residues. The CDR3 coding sequence is TGTGCCAGCAGCCAAGATCTGGTGAACCCCTCCTACAATGAGCAGTACTTC. Its translation: CASSQDLVNPSYNEQYF.

The CDR3 protein is CATSRDYVGLAGGHPNRTQYF. The CDR3 DNA is TGTGCCACCAGCAGAGATTACGTGGGACTAGCGGGGGGACACCCAAATAGAACGCAGTATTTT. This rearrangement joins TRBV15 to TRBJ2-3; TRBD2 aligns across 15 bases. CDR3 length: 21 residues. The V gene end was trimmed by 0 bases and the J gene end by 9 bases; junction bases not matched to a gene: 19. Germline V gene lookup returns CDR1 LNHNV and CDR2 YYDKDF (reference sequence).

This clonotype was detected ten times or more. The V and J genes are TRBV29-1 and TRBJ1-4; 8 bases align to TRBD1. Germline V lookup: CDR1 SQVTM, CDR2 ANQGSEA. This CDR3 contains 19 residues. J was trimmed by 10 bases and V by 5 bases; bases with no gene match: 27. This CDR3 reads CSVTTPVGWPGQGTGKLFF. The DNA for the CDR3 is TGCAGCGTTACTACCCCTGTGGGATGGCCAGGACAGGGTACGGGAAAACTGTTTTTT.

There are a few counts of this clonotype. J is TRBJ1-4 and V is TRBV10-2; D unclear. Germline CDR1 and CDR2: WSHSY and SAAADI. The V and J ends lost 6 bases and 4 bases respectively, with 15 bases between them. This CDR3 has 15 amino acids. The CDR3: CASRDLRDVNEKLFF. Written as DNA, the CDR3 is TGCGCCAGCAGGGACCTGCGGGATGTTAATGAAAAACTGTTTTTT.

This clonotype has only a few counts. V is TRBV6-2 or TRBV6-3 and J is TRBJ2-7, with D possibly TRBD1 on 5 matching bases. In germline, CDR1 is MNHEY, CDR2 SVGEGT. The CDR3 has 15 amino acids. V shed 7 bases and J shed 3 bases, with 19 bases lying between them. CDR3 sequence reads: CASNQTPERGYEQYF. CDR3 nucleotide sequence: TGTGCCAGCAACCAGACCCCGGAAAGGGGCTACGAGCAGTACTTC.

With regard to this clonotype: Just one base apart from a much larger clone, this may be a read error. This chain uses TRBV29-1 with TRBJ2-5, with 8 bases fitting TRBD1. The junction had 9 bases not matched to a gene; V was cut back by 4 bases and J by 11 bases. CDR1 SQVTM and CDR2 ANQGSEA come from the germline V gene. The CDR3 runs 12 residues. This chain's CDR3 is CSVVPGGNEQYF. The CDR3 DNA reads TGCAGCGTTGTCCCAGGGGGCAATGAGCAGTACTTC.

V gene TRBV5-1 combines with J gene TRBJ2-1, with D hard to call. Per germline, CDR1 SGHRS and CDR2 YFSETQ. Trimming left V 4 bases short and J 9 bases short, with 14 bases between. The CDR3 has 13 amino acids. This CDR3 reads CASSPKGVGEQFF. CDR3 DNA: TGCGCCAGCAGCCCTAAAGGTGTTGGTGAGCAGTTCTTC.

This clonotype was seen a few times. The gene calls are TRBV20-1 and TRBJ2-3; a weak D match, TRBD2 (6 bases). Per germline, CDR1 DFQATT and CDR2 SNEGSKA (reference sequence). This CDR3 is 15 amino acids long. The V end was cut by 1 base, the J end by 2 bases, with 13 bases between. Written as DNA, the CDR3 is TGCAGTGCTAGAGGGGAGGAGGGATTCACAGATACGCAGTATTTT. Translating it yields CSARGEEGFTDTQYF.

This sequence joins TRBV4-1 and TRBJ2-3; D is tentatively TRBD1 or TRBD2 (5 bases each). Trimming took 0 bases from V and 2 from J, leaving 15 bases between them. Germline CDR1 reads MGHRA; CDR2 reads YSYEKL. The CDR3 extends over 17 amino acids. CDR3 nucleotides: TGCGCCAGCAGCCAAGAACCCAGATGGGGGAACACAGATACGCAGTATTTT. Protein: CASSQEPRWGNTDTQYF.

This chain connects TRBV20-1 to TRBJ1-6; tentatively, D is TRBD1 (5 bases). Germline values: CDR1 DFQATT, CDR2 SNEGSKA (reference sequence). Trimming pared 4 bases from V and 6 bases from J, leaving 13 bases between. This CDR3 is 14 amino acids long. The CDR3 coding sequence is TGCAGTGCTAATGATAGGGACGCTAATTCACCCCTCCACTTT. Its protein product is CSANDRDANSPLHF.

There are a few counts of this clonotype. The chain joins TRBV7-9 to TRBJ2-1; 11 bases agree with TRBD2. Germline V gene data show CDR1 as SEHNR and CDR2 as FQNEAQ (reference sequence). This CDR3 contains 16 residues. The V gene end was trimmed by 5 bases and the J gene end by 0 bases; junction bases not matched to a gene: 3. Written as DNA, the CDR3 is TGTGCCAGCAGCAACCTAGCGGGGGGCTCCTACAATGAGCAGTTCTTC. This encodes CASSNLAGGSYNEQFF.

This clonotype was detected a few times. The chain uses TRBV7-2 and TRBJ2-5, with TRBD2 matching 7 bases. TRBJ2-7 explains the end of the DNA better; the J call may be wrong. The CDR3 sequence is 14 residues long. Germline V lookup: CDR1 SGHTA, CDR2 FQGNSA. The CDR3 DNA sequence: TGTGCCAGCAGCCGTGCTAGCGGATACTACGAGCAGTACTTC. This encodes CASSRASGYYEQYF.

The chain uses TRBV3-1 and TRBJ2-7; 8 bases map to TRBD2. Germline CDR1 and CDR2: LGHDT and YNNKEL (reference sequence). The junction had 6 bases not matched to a gene; V was cut back by 1 base and J by 4 bases. The CDR3 has 15 amino acids. CDR3 residues: CASSQGSGSRYEQYF. The CDR3 DNA reads TGTGCCAGCAGCCAAGGAAGCGGGAGCAGGTACGAGCAGTACTTC.

DNA of the CDR3: TGTGCCACCAGGGGACTAGGGGCAGATACGCAGTATTTT. Protein sequence: CATRGLGADTQYF. The rearrangement links TRBV24-1 to TRBJ2-3; the match to TRBD2 covers 8 bases. Germline CDR1 and CDR2: KGHDR and SFDVKD. Germline trimming cut 7 bases from V and 4 bases from J; bases unmatched to any gene: 3. The CDR3 covers 13 residues.

The J gene is TRBJ1-4, the V gene TRBV5-1, with TRBD1 as a possible D gene (5 bases). The V end lost 0 bases, the J end lost 5 bases, and 17 bases lay between the germline ends. This CDR3 has 17 residues. Germline CDR1 reads SGHRS; CDR2 reads YFSETQ. The CDR3 loop reads CASSLVPPTALNEKLFF. The CDR3 coding sequence is TGCGCCAGCAGCTTGGTGCCCCCGACAGCCTTGAATGAAAAACTGTTTTTT.